A single sample is the source of the 32 T cell receptor beta chains below, sequenced in a study of T cells in Graves' hyperthyroidism and ophthalmopathy (dated by TCRdb to between 2017 and 2020). The library was produced with multiplex PCR. The sequencing machine was an Illumina HiSeq 2000. The TCR beta CDR3 regions were amplified from the RNA transcripts. For the first round of RT-PCR on the TCR CDR3, the HTBI primer set was used together with the Qiagen OneStep RT-PCR kit. In TCRdb, the public reads were trimmed at Q25 with fastp and aligned with MiXCR, with productive beta chains retained. A single entry per CDR3 protein holds the most common genes and DNA from its merged rows. This sample lists hundreds of thousands of distinct CDR3 sequences; approximately 15% were detected once. The top ten clones comprise about 26% of the sample. The sample consisted of blood. These receptors were taken from a woman aged 25 to 45 with Graves' hyperthyroidism.

This clonotype was seen at least ten times. The chain links TRBV12-3 or TRBV12-4 to TRBJ2-1; 7 nucleotides agree with TRBD2. The CDR3 extends over 16 amino acids. After removal of 6 bases from V and 0 bases from J, the junction contained 8 bases not matched to a gene. CDR3 amino acids: CASRGTTKGSYNEQFF. DNA of the CDR3: TGTGCCAGCAGAGGGACTACCAAAGGCTCCTACAATGAGCAGTTCTTC.

The sample holds a few counts of this clonotype. V gene TRBV18 combines with J gene TRBJ2-1, with TRBD2 as a possible D gene (6 bases). The CDR3 loop spans 14 amino acids. The germline V and J ends were trimmed by 0 bases and 9 bases, with 12 bases remaining between them. Germline lookup yields CDR1 KGHSH and CDR2 LQKENI. The chain's CDR3 is CASSPPDYFAEQFF. CDR3 DNA sequence: TGTGCCAGCTCACCACCGGACTATTTCGCTGAGCAGTTCTTC.

In this sample, this clonotype turned up many times. The genes are TRBV2 and TRBJ2-5; D is uncertain. This CDR3 has 14 residues. The V gene lost 4 bases and the J gene lost 0 bases, with 9 bases spanning the gap. Germline V gives CDR1 SNHLY, CDR2 FYNNEI. For the CDR3, the DNA is TGTGCCAGCAGTGTCCTCGGATACCAAGAGACCCAGTACTTC. Translating gives CASSVLGYQETQYF.

This clonotype was observed at least ten times. The V gene is TRBV24-1, the J gene TRBJ2-4, with 12 positions matching TRBD2. J lost 5 bases, V lost 2 bases, and 9 bases had no gene match. The V gene's germline CDR1 is KGHDR and CDR2 SFDVKD. The CDR3 is 18 amino acids. The CDR3 protein is CATSDSSASGRAQNIQYF. The CDR3 nucleotides are TGTGCCACCAGTGATTCGTCTGCTAGCGGGAGGGCCCAAAACATTCAGTACTTC.

This clonotype was counted between two and nine times. Lacking the conserved final phenylalanine or tryptophan, this CDR3 likely reflects a read error. The V call is TRBV6-4, the J call TRBJ1-6, with 10 nucleotides matching TRBD1. V shed 3 bases, J shed 7 bases, and the junction held 6 bases outside the gene matches. The CDR3 runs to 16 residues. Looked up from germline, CDR1 is MRHNA and CDR2 is SNTAGT. The CDR3 bases are TGTGCCAGCAGTGAGATTGCGGGACAGGGGAATTCACCCCTCCACCTT. Translated: CASSEIAGQGNSPLHL.

This clonotype was picked up many times. V usage is TRBV5-5 and J usage is TRBJ1-2; D might be TRBD1 (5 bases). Germline-derived CDR1 and CDR2 are SGHKS and YYEKEE (reference sequence). The CDR3 length is 14 residues. V gave up 4 bases and J gave up 2 bases, with 12 bases separating them. The CDR3 nucleotides are TGTGCCAGCAGCCGGACCCGGGACAACTATGGCTACACCTTC. This gives the protein CASSRTRDNYGYTF.

This clonotype was counted many times. The chain has TRBV30 and TRBJ2-7, with D perhaps TRBD2 (6 bases). The germline CDR1 and CDR2 sequences are GTSNPN and SVGIG (reference sequence). The CDR3 sequence is 11 residues long. V lost 5 bases, J lost 3 bases, and 8 bases lay in between. The CDR3 DNA is TGTGCCTGGTCGGGACTCTACGAGCAGTACTTC. As protein: CAWSGLYEQYF.

This clonotype has at least ten counts. V is TRBV20-1 and J is TRBJ2-1, with TRBD1 identical over 9 bases. The CDR3 runs 14 residues. V lost 3 bases to trimming and J lost 6 bases; unmatched junction nucleotides: 6. Per the germline V gene, CDR1 is DFQATT and CDR2 is SNEGSKA (reference sequence). The CDR3 protein is CSARRDRVTNEQFF. DNA of the CDR3: TGCAGTGCTAGGCGGGACAGGGTCACCAATGAGCAGTTCTTC.

This clonotype was recorded many times. This chain uses TRBV7-2 with TRBJ2-5, with 15 bases matching TRBD2. CDR3 length: 16 amino acids. Losses at the gene ends were 3 bases for V and 4 bases for J; bases not matched to a gene: 3. CDR1 is SGHTA and CDR2 is FQGNSA in the germline V gene. CDR3 in DNA: TGTGCCAGCAGCTTGGGACTAGCGGGAGGAACAGAGACCCAGTACTTC. Translated: CASSLGLAGGTETQYF.

A note on this clonotype: A junction end diverges from the germline sequence, so it may reflect a read error. The rearrangement links TRBV6-5 to TRBJ1-2; D is ambiguous. Germline V gene lookup returns CDR1 MNHEY and CDR2 SVGAGI. The CDR3 runs 11 residues. CDR3 in DNA: TGTGCCAGCAGTTACAATAATGGCGACACCTTC. This sequence encodes CASSYNNGDTF.

The V call is TRBV20-1, the J call TRBJ2-1; TRBD2 aligns across 7 bases. J lost 4 bases, V lost 5 bases, and 14 bases had no gene match. The CDR3 length is 16 residues. CDR1 and CDR2 (germline): DFQATT, SNEGSKA (reference sequence). The CDR3 sequence is CSADSSGAMPYNEQFF. In DNA form, the CDR3 reads TGCAGTGCTGATTCAAGCGGGGCGATGCCTTACAATGAGCAGTTCTTC.

This clonotype occurred many times. V and J are TRBV11-2 and TRBJ2-5; 7 bases are a match to TRBD1. Germline V gene lookup returns CDR1 SGHAT and CDR2 FQNNGV. This CDR3 is 15 amino acids long. The V segment lost 4 bases and the J segment 0 bases; nucleotides outside the gene matches: 5. The CDR3 coding sequence is TGTGCCAGCAGCTACCCGGGACAGCACCAAGAGACCCAGTACTTC. Translated, it gives CASSYPGQHQETQYF.

The chain recombines TRBV7-2 with TRBJ2-7, with 13 bases aligning to TRBD2. Germline V gene sequence: CDR1 SGHTA, CDR2 FQGNSA. Trimming at V came to 5 bases and at J to 6 bases, leaving 7 bases not matched to a gene. The CDR3 contains 15 residues. CDR3 protein: CASSELAGGSGEQYF. The DNA for the CDR3 is TGTGCCAGCAGCGAACTAGCGGGAGGGTCTGGCGAGCAGTACTTC.

The gene calls are TRBV27 and TRBJ2-1, with 14 bases matching TRBD2. V trimming: 6 bases; J trimming: 10 bases; junction bases outside the gene matches: 14. Germline V gene sequence: CDR1 MNHEY, CDR2 SMNVEV (reference sequence). CDR3 size: 17 residues. CDR3 amino acids: CASSPQVSGLAGVEQFF. The CDR3 DNA is TGTGCCAGCAGCCCCCAGGTATCGGGACTAGCGGGAGTAGAGCAGTTCTTC.

This clonotype was detected a few times. This chain links TRBV15 with TRBJ2-7, with 11 bases identical to TRBD1. This CDR3 has 15 residues. Germline V gene lookup returns CDR1 LNHNV and CDR2 YYDKDF (reference sequence). With V trimmed by 4 bases and J by 2 bases, 4 bases remained unmatched. For the CDR3, the DNA is TGTGCCACCAGCAATCCGGGACAGGGGGCCTACGAGCAGTACTTC. It codes for CATSNPGQGAYEQYF.

The genes are TRBV4-1 and TRBJ2-5, with D perhaps TRBD1 (6 bases). Germline CDR1 MGHRA, CDR2 YSYEKL. Trimming pared 4 bases from V and 5 bases from J, leaving 17 bases between. This CDR3 is built from 15 residues. For the CDR3, the DNA is TGCGCCAGCAGCCCCCGGGACACAAGAGGGGAGACCCAGTACTTC. This codes for CASSPRDTRGETQYF.

This clonotype showed up many times. This chain joins TRBV7-2 and TRBJ2-5; TRBD1 agrees at 12 bases. The CDR3 runs to 16 residues. The V gene end was trimmed by 5 bases and the J gene end by 6 bases; junction bases not matched to a gene: 10. CDR1 and CDR2 (germline): SGHTA, FQGNSA. CDR3 residues: CASSPPGDRGRKTQYF. As DNA, the CDR3 is TGTGCCAGCAGCCCCCCTGGGGACAGGGGGCGGAAGACCCAGTACTTC.

This clonotype was seen many times. The chain uses TRBV6-1 and TRBJ2-7; D is perhaps TRBD1 (5 bases). Trimming left V 6 bases short and J 0 bases short, with 15 bases between. The CDR3 consists of 15 residues. Germline V CDR1 and CDR2: MNHNS, SASEGT. CDR3 loop: CASSQRPDSSYEQYF. In DNA form, the CDR3 reads TGTGCCAGCAGCCAAAGGCCAGACAGCTCCTACGAGCAGTACTTC.

This clonotype has only a few counts. CDR3 region: CASSLGGAHGYTF. CDR3 coding DNA: TGTGCCAGCAGCTTAGGGGGGGCCCATGGCTACACCTTC. The chain links TRBV7-9 to TRBJ1-2; TRBD1 might be the D (6 bases). Trimming cost V 1 base and J 6 bases, with 9 bases left between them. This CDR3 has 13 residues. The germline gives CDR1 SEHNR, CDR2 FQNEAQ (reference sequence). The full variable domain, its missing parts supplied by reference TRBV7-9 and TRBJ1-2, is DTGVSQNPRHKITKRGQNVTFRCDPISEHNRLYWYRQTLGQGPEFLTYFQNEAQLEKSRLLSDRFSAERPKGSFSTLEIQRTEQGDSAMYLCASSLGGAHGYTFGSGTRLTVV.

This clonotype was counted at least ten times. V is TRBV6-2 or TRBV6-3 and J is TRBJ1-5; TRBD1 matches 7 bases. The germline CDR1 and CDR2 sequences are MNHEY and SVGEGT. The junction had 8 bases not matched to a gene; V was cut back by 2 bases and J by 7 bases. This CDR3 is 15 amino acids long. The CDR3: CASSYRIDRVQPQHF. As DNA, the CDR3 is TGTGCCAGCAGTTACCGCATCGACAGGGTCCAGCCCCAGCATTTT.

This clonotype was seen many times. The J gene is TRBJ1-1, the V gene TRBV14; TRBD1 might be the D (5 bases). Trimming took 4 bases from V and 7 from J, leaving 13 bases between them. CDR1 is SGHDN, CDR2 FVKESK, per germline. The CDR3 length is 13 residues. CDR3 DNA: TGTGCCAGCAGCCGTAGGGGTCTCGGTGAAGCTTTCTTT. This gives the protein CASSRRGLGEAFF.

V and J are TRBV7-9 and TRBJ2-1; D uncertain. CDR3 length: 14 residues. CDR1 is SEHNR, CDR2 FQNEAQ, per germline (reference sequence). Trimming left V 1 base short and J 11 bases short, with 15 bases between. CDR3: CASSLVQSSRQQFF. DNA for the CDR3: TGTGCCAGCAGCTTAGTACAATCCTCTCGACAGCAGTTCTTC.

The chain combines TRBV7-9 with TRBJ2-3; D call uncertain. Looked up from germline, CDR1 is SEHNR and CDR2 is FQNEAQ (reference sequence). The V gene lost 3 bases and the J gene lost 4 bases, with 14 bases spanning the gap. This CDR3 region has 15 residues. Here the CDR3 reads CASSFPSGAADTQYF. CDR3 coding DNA: TGTGCCAGCAGCTTTCCGTCGGGCGCGGCAGATACGCAGTATTTT.

This clonotype was recorded a few times. V and J are TRBV19 and TRBJ2-7, with D possibly TRBD1 on 5 matching bases. Trimming removed 10 bases at V and 6 bases at J, with 16 bases between. The CDR3 length is 12 residues. Germline V gene sequence: CDR1 LNHDA, CDR2 SQIVND (reference sequence). CDR3 region: CATGAGFSEQYF. The CDR3 nucleotides read TGTGCCACTGGGGCAGGGTTCTCCGAGCAGTACTTC.

This clonotype was detected many times. The chain employs TRBV10-3 and TRBJ2-5; 10 bases align to TRBD2. Trimming at V came to 2 bases and at J to 4 bases, leaving 1 base not matched to a gene. This CDR3 has 14 amino acids. Germline V gene lookup returns CDR1 ENHRY and CDR2 SYGVKD. The CDR3 loop is CAISETSGVETQYF. In DNA, the CDR3 is TGTGCCATCAGTGAGACTAGCGGGGTAGAGACCCAGTACTTC.

This clonotype was found a few times. CDR3 bases: TGTGCCAGCAGCCCCCCTACAGGGCGGTTTCGAGCTTTCTTT. Protein: CASSPPTGRFRAFF. The chain uses TRBV5-6 and TRBJ1-1; D perhaps matches TRBD1 (6 bases). Germline-derived CDR1 and CDR2 are SGHDT and YYEEEE. This CDR3 spans 14 amino acids. V was shortened by 4 bases and J by 10 bases, with 20 bases between the two germline ends. Full variable domain (remainder filled in from reference TRBV5-6 and TRBJ1-1): DAGVTQSPTHLIKTRGQQVTLRCSPKSGHDTVSWYQQALGQGPQFIFQYYEEEERQRGNFPDRFSGHQFPNYSSELNVNALLLGDSALYLCASSPPTGRFRAFFGQGTRLTVV.

This clonotype was counted at least ten times. The V call is TRBV5-1, the J call TRBJ1-1; no clear D gene. The CDR3 covers 14 residues. The ends were cut back, 6 bases at V and 2 bases at J, with 14 bases in the middle. CDR1 is SGHRS and CDR2 is YFSETQ in the germline V gene. CDR3 residues: CASTVNPSNTEAFF. CDR3 coding DNA: TGCGCCAGCACCGTGAACCCTAGTAACACTGAAGCTTTCTTT.

This clonotype has ten or more counts. J is TRBJ2-7 and V is TRBV12-3 or TRBV12-4; TRBD1 aligns across 7 bases. The V segment lost 2 bases and the J segment 3 bases; nucleotides outside the gene matches: 7. This CDR3 contains 15 residues. The CDR3 loop is CASSLRAGGFYEQYF. In nucleotides, the CDR3 is TGTGCCAGCAGTTTAAGGGCAGGGGGTTTCTACGAGCAGTACTTC.

This clonotype has just a few counts. V usage is TRBV7-2 and J usage is TRBJ1-3, with D possibly matching TRBD1 (5 bases). From germline, CDR1 is SGHTA and CDR2 FQGNSA. Trimming pared 5 bases from V and 8 bases from J, leaving 10 bases between. The CDR3 has 12 residues. CDR3 nucleotides: TGTGCCAGCAGCGTCCAGGGTCACACCATATATTTT. It specifies CASSVQGHTIYF.

In this sample, this clonotype turned up a few times. This chain connects TRBV18 to TRBJ1-1; 8 bases align to TRBD1. Germline V CDR1 and CDR2: KGHSH, LQKENI. V lost 5 bases to trimming and J lost 3 bases; unmatched junction nucleotides: 5. The CDR3 runs to 14 residues. The CDR3: CASSETGGHTEAFF. The DNA of the CDR3 is TGTGCCAGCTCAGAAACAGGGGGGCACACTGAAGCTTTCTTT.

This rearrangement joins TRBV10-3 to TRBJ2-2, with 8 positions matching TRBD2. The CDR3 consists of 13 residues. The V and J ends lost 10 bases and 7 bases, in that order; junction bases with no gene match: 8. Germline CDR1 ENHRY, CDR2 SYGVKD. This CDR3 is CATFREGIGELFF. The DNA of the CDR3 is TGTGCCACCTTTCGGGAGGGCATCGGGGAGCTGTTTTTT.

There are many counts of this clonotype. The chain couples TRBV12-3 or TRBV12-4 to TRBJ2-1, with 8 bases lining up with TRBD2. This CDR3 spans 12 amino acids. Trimming cost V 8 bases and J 10 bases; bases outside gene matches: 7. CDR3 sequence reads: CASGGLEGEQFF. The CDR3 coding sequence is TGTGCCAGCGGGGGACTAGAGGGGGAGCAGTTCTTC.